One sample yielded the 10 T cell receptor beta chains listed below, sequenced in a study of blood T cell repertoires in COVID-19. Libraries were prepared by immunoSEQ multiplex PCR; TCRdb keeps only in-frame clonotypes and omits some of them. This table has over 130,000 clones, roughly 80% appearing once. The sequenced sample consisted of peripheral blood. These receptors originate from a man aged 45-65 years with acute or convalescent COVID-19.

This clone was recorded a few times. This sequence joins TRBV19 and TRBJ1-2; 7 bases map to TRBD1. Unmatched junction bases numbered 7, after V lost 4 bases and J lost 8 bases. Germline CDR1 and CDR2: LNHDA and SQIVND (reference sequence). The CDR3 loop spans 13 amino acids. The CDR3 DNA sequence: TGTGCCAGTAGTACAACAGGGGTAAAAGGCTACACCTTC. This sequence encodes CASSTTGVKGYTF.

The rearrangement joins TRBV11-3 to TRBJ1-6, with 10 positions matching TRBD1. The germline CDR1 and CDR2 sequences are SGHNT and YENEEA. The junction had 5 bases not matched to a gene; V was cut back by 5 bases and J by 7 bases. The CDR3 extends over 15 amino acids. CDR3 coding DNA: TGTGCCAGCAGCGACGGACAGGGGGTGAATTCACCCCTCCACTTT. Its protein product is CASSDGQGVNSPLHF. The complete variable domain, with remaining parts taken from reference TRBV11-3 and TRBJ1-6, reads EAGVVQSPRYKIIEKKQPVAFWCNPISGHNTLYWYLQNLGQGPELLIRYENEEAVDDSQLPKDRFSAERLKGVDSTLKIQPAELGDSAVYLCASSDGQGVNSPLHFGNGTRLTVT.

The chain joins TRBV7-8 to TRBJ1-5, with 12 positions matching TRBD1. After removal of 1 base from V and 5 bases from J, the junction contained 12 bases not matched to a gene. The CDR3 length is 19 residues. Germline V gene sequence: CDR1 SGHVS, CDR2 FQNEAQ. The CDR3 reads CASSLESSVGQGADQPQHF. The CDR3 bases are TGTGCCAGCAGCTTAGAATCGTCTGTGGGACAGGGGGCCGATCAGCCCCAGCATTTT.

The rearrangement links TRBV19 to TRBJ1-6; 9 bases are shared with TRBD1. In germline, CDR1 is LNHDA, CDR2 SQIVND (reference sequence). The CDR3 length is 16 residues. Unmatched junction bases numbered 8, after V lost 6 bases and J lost 5 bases. In DNA form, the CDR3 reads TGTGCCAGTAGGGACCTTCGGACAGGGGATAATTCACCCCTCCACTTT. This translates into CASRDLRTGDNSPLHF.

The genes are TRBV5-1 and TRBJ1-1, with D possibly TRBD1 on 5 matching bases. Looked up from germline, CDR1 is SGHRS and CDR2 is YFSETQ. The CDR3 loop spans 15 amino acids. Trimming shortened V by 0 bases and J by 1 base, and 10 bases separated the two germline ends. DNA for the CDR3: TGCGCCAGCAGCTTGGTGGGGCCGACGAACACTGAAGCTTTCTTT. It encodes CASSLVGPTNTEAFF. Full variable domain (rest looked up from reference TRBV5-1 and TRBJ1-1): KAGVTQTPRYLIKTRGQQVTLSCSPISGHRSVSWYQQTPGQGLQFLFEYFSETQRNKGNFPGRFSGRQFSNSRSEMNVSTLELGDSALYLCASSLVGPTNTEAFFGQGTRLTVV.

The chain links TRBV5-1 to TRBJ1-2; D ambiguous. Germline V CDR1 and CDR2: SGHRS, YFSETQ. This CDR3 has 12 amino acids. Trimming removed 4 bases at V and 5 bases at J, with 9 bases between. CDR3 amino acids: CASSPSDYGYTF. The CDR3 nucleotides are TGCGCCAGCAGCCCGTCAGATTATGGCTACACCTTC.

As to this clone: The same CDR3 also results from other DNA sequences found in this sample. This CDR3 is CASSRDTNSPLHF. CDR3 DNA sequence: TGTGCCAGCAGCCGGGACACGAATTCACCCCTCCACTTT. The chain is built from TRBV2 and TRBJ1-6, with D possibly matching TRBD1 (6 bases). CDR1 and CDR2 from the germline V gene are SNHLY and FYNNEI. V was shortened by 6 bases and J by 7 bases, with 10 bases between the two germline ends. CDR3 length: 13 amino acids.

The chain joins TRBV28 to TRBJ2-3, with a tentative D call TRBD1 (6 bases). The CDR3 covers 14 residues. In germline, CDR1 is MDHEN, CDR2 SYDVKM. Trimming cost V 2 bases and J 5 bases, with 11 bases left between them. The CDR3 bases are TGTGCCAGCAGTTTACCAGGGGTTCAAGATACGCAGTATTTT. Amino acid sequence: CASSLPGVQDTQYF.

The chain recombines TRBV5-4 with TRBJ1-6; no definite D call. Germline CDR1 SGHNT, CDR2 YYREEE (reference sequence). This CDR3 is 12 amino acids long. V lost 3 bases, J lost 14 bases, and 12 bases lay in between. The CDR3 bases are TGTGCCAGCAGCTCGGACGGAGGATCCCTCCACTTT. Translation gives CASSSDGGSLHF.

V gene TRBV15 combines with J gene TRBJ2-3, with a possible D match to TRBD2 (5 bases). CDR1 and CDR2 (germline): LNHNV, YYDKDF (reference sequence). This CDR3 has 15 residues. V lost 0 bases, J lost 1 base, and 8 bases lay in between. This CDR3 reads CATSRDGRGTDTQYF. The CDR3 nucleotides read TGTGCCACCAGCAGAGATGGGCGGGGCACAGATACGCAGTATTTT.